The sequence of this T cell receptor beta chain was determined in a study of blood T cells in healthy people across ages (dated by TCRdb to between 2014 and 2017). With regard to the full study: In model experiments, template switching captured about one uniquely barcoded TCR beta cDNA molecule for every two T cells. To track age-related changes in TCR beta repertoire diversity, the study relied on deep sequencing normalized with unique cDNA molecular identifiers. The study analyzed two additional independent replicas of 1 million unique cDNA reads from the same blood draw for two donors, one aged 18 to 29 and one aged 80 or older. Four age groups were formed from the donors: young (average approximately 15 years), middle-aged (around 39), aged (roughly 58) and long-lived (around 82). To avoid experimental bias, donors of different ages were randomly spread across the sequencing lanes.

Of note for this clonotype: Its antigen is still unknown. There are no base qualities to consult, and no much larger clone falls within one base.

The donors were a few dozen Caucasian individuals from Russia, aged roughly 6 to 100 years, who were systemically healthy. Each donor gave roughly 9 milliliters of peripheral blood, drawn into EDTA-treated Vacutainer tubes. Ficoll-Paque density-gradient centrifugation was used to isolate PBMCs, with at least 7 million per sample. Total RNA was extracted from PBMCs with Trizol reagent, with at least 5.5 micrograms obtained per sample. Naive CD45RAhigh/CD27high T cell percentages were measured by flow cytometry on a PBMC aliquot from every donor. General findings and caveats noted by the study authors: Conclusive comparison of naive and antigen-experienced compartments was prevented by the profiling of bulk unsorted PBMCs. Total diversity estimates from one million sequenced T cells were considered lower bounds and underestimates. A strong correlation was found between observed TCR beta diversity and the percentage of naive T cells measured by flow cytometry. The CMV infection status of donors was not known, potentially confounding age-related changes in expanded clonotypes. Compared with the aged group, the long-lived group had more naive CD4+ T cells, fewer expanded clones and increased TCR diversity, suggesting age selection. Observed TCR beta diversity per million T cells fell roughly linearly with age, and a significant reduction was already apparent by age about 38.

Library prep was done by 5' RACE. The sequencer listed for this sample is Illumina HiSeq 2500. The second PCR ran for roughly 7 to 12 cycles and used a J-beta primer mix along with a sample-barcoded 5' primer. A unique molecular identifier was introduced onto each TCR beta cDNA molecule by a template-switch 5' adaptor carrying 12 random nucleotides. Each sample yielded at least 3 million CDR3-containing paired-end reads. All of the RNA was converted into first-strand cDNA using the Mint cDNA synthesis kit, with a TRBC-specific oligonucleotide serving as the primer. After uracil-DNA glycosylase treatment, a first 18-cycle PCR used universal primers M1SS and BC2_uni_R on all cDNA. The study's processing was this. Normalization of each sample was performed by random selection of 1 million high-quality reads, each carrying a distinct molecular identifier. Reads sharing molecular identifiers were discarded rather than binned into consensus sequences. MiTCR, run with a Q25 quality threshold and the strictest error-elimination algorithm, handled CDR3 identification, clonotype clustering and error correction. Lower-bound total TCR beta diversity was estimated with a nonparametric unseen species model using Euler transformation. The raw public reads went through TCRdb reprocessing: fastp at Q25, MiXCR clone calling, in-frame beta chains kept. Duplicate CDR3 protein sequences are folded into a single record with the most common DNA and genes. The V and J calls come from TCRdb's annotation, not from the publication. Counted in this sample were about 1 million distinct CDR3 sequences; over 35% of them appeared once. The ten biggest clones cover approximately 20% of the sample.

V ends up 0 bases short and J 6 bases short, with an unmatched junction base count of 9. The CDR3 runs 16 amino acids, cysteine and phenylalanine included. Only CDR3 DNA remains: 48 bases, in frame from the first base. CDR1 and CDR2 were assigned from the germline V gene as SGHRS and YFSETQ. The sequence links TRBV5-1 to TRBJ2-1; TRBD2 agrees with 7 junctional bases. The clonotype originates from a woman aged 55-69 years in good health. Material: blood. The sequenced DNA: TGCGCCAGCAGCTTGGCCGGACTAGACCGAAGCAATGAGCAGTTCTTC. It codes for CASSLAGLDRSNEQFF.